This TCR beta chain appears in the sequencing data of a study of blood T cells in healthy people across ages. General observations from the study: Older age went with lower TCR beta diversity per million T cells, in a roughly linear way.

A second about 6 to 11 cycle PCR used barcoded and J-beta primers. TCRdb reprocessed the 5' RACE reads via MiXCR and lists one record per CDR3 protein. The sample lists about 510,000 distinct CDR3 sequences, roughly a quarter occurring once. V was shortened by 7 bases and J by 8 bases, with 20 bases between the two germline ends. Germline lookup yields CDR1 LGHNT and CDR2 FRNRAP. CDR3 size: 14 residues. This clonotype was detected a few times. As yet, its antigen is unknown. This sample also belongs to another study, concerning T cells of mothers and their children.

Sequenced material: blood. The source is a boy between 2 and 10 years old in good health. The chain joins TRBV12-5 to TRBJ1-2; D gene uncertain. The CDR3 bases are TGTGCTAGTGCCCCAATGGAGGCAGCTGGGGGCTACACCTTC. Translation: CASAPMEAAGGYTF.